The 25 T cell receptor beta chains presented below share a single source sample, sequenced in a study of OX40 agonist ivuxolimab in advanced cancers. Some clones are missing from TCRdb's copy, which holds only in-frame ones; the method was immunoSEQ multiplex PCR. In the table there are about 64,000 clones, around 80% of which are singletons. Here the sequenced sample was CD4+ or CD8+ T cells sorted from blood, taken in a trial of the OX40 agonist ivuxolimab. These receptors were taken from an adult with an advanced solid tumor such as melanoma, head and neck, liver or kidney cancer.

With regard to this clone: One junction end does not reproduce the germline sequence, and a read error may be involved. The gene calls are TRBV9 and TRBJ1-4; possibly TRBD1 for D (5 bases). The CDR3 length is 13 residues. CDR1 is SGDLS and CDR2 is YYNGEE in the germline V gene. In nucleotides, the CDR3 is TGTGCCAGCGGCGTCGGGGGAGGTGAAAAACTGTTTTTT. Translation: CASGVGGGEKLFF.

This chain joins TRBV6-1 and TRBJ1-4; the D gene is possibly TRBD1 (5 bases). Looked up from germline, CDR1 is MNHNS and CDR2 is SASEGT. V was pared by 4 bases and J by 4 bases, with 13 bases between. The CDR3 runs to 15 residues. CDR3 region: CASSVSRGVNEKLFF. CDR3 nucleotide sequence: TGTGCCAGCAGTGTGTCCCGAGGGGTTAATGAAAAACTGTTTTTT.

V gene TRBV5-4 combines with J gene TRBJ2-2, with 13 bases matching TRBD2. This CDR3 has 16 amino acids. From germline, CDR1 is SGHNT and CDR2 YYREEE (reference sequence). Trimming at V came to 0 bases and at J to 7 bases, leaving 3 bases not matched to a gene. The CDR3 spells CASSLGGLAGLGELFF. The CDR3 DNA reads TGTGCCAGCAGCTTGGGGGGACTAGCGGGGCTCGGGGAGCTGTTTTTT.

This clone has just one count. The chain uses TRBV19 and TRBJ2-7, with 10 nucleotides matching TRBD1. V was clipped by 5 bases and J by 2 bases; unmatched bases: 6. The germline gives CDR1 LNHDA, CDR2 SQIVND (reference sequence). This CDR3 is 15 amino acids long. The CDR3 nucleotides read TGTGCCAGTAGTCCAACCGGGACAGGGGCCTACGAGCAGTACTTC. It yields the protein CASSPTGTGAYEQYF.

This clone was counted a few times. The chain couples TRBV25-1 to TRBJ1-3; maybe TRBD1 (6 bases). Trimming pared 1 base from V and 4 bases from J, leaving 8 bases between. This CDR3 has 14 residues. Germline V gene data show CDR1 as MGHDK and CDR2 as SYGVNS. CDR3 sequence reads: CASSEWGGGNTIYF. The CDR3 nucleotides read TGTGCCAGCAGTGAATGGGGGGGCGGAAACACCATATATTTT.

This clone has a single count. V usage is TRBV19 and J usage is TRBJ1-2; maybe TRBD1 (5 bases). V lost 5 bases, J lost 8 bases, and 21 bases lay in between. The CDR3 runs 15 residues. Looked up from germline, CDR1 is LNHDA and CDR2 is SQIVND (reference sequence). This CDR3 reads CASSVPGRTILGYTF. The CDR3, as DNA: TGTGCCAGTAGTGTTCCGGGACGGACTATCCTGGGCTACACCTTC.

This CDR3 is CSAASWEQYF. CDR3 sequence (DNA): TGCAGTGCCGCCTCTTGGGAGCAGTACTTC. The chain joins TRBV20-1 to TRBJ2-7; D call uncertain. This CDR3 is built from 10 residues. Trimming took off 6 bases at V and 7 bases at J, with 10 bases between the two ends. Germline V CDR1 and CDR2: DFQATT, SNEGSKA (reference sequence).

The chain combines TRBV6-1 with TRBJ1-1; D ambiguous. The CDR3 runs 13 residues. V lost 6 bases and J lost 0, with 8 bases in between. Germline-derived CDR1 and CDR2 are MNHNS and SASEGT. CDR3 DNA: TGTGCCAGCAGAACTGGAGTGAACACTGAAGCTTTCTTT. Amino acid sequence: CASRTGVNTEAFF.

The rearrangement joins TRBV11-1 to TRBJ2-1; 8 bases match TRBD2. CDR3 length: 15 amino acids. V was pared by 5 bases and J by 5 bases, with 8 bases of the junction left unmatched. Germline V gene sequence: CDR1 SGHAT, CDR2 FQDESV (reference sequence). The CDR3 DNA follows: TGTGCCAGCAGCGACCGACTAGCGTCAAACAATGAGCAGTTCTTC. It yields the protein CASSDRLASNNEQFF.

Turning to this clone: The same CDR3 can be traced to other DNA sequences in this sample. CDR3 sequence: CASSGSGGNTGELFF. In nucleotides, the CDR3 is TGTGCCAGCAGCGGGAGCGGGGGGAACACCGGGGAGCTGTTTTTT. The chain joins TRBV5-4 to TRBJ2-2; the match to TRBD2 covers 8 bases. J gave up 1 base and V 4 bases, and 3 bases lay outside the gene matches. The germline gives CDR1 SGHNT, CDR2 YYREEE (reference sequence). This CDR3 contains 15 residues.

This clone was detected only a few times. Other nucleotide sequences in the sample specify the same CDR3. This chain uses TRBV4-1 with TRBJ2-1, with no clear D. The ends were cut back, 1 base at V and 6 bases at J, with 4 bases in the middle. The CDR3 is 12 amino acids. CDR1 and CDR2 (germline): MGHRA, YSYEKL. The CDR3 loop is CASSQVGNEQFF. The DNA of the CDR3 is TGCGCCAGCAGCCAAGTGGGCAATGAGCAGTTCTTC.

The J gene is TRBJ2-5, the V gene TRBV9; 9 bases match TRBD2. This CDR3 comprises 16 residues. The V gene's germline CDR1 is SGDLS and CDR2 YYNGEE. Trimming removed 3 bases from V and 1 base from J; junction bases left unmatched: 7. CDR3 coding DNA: TGTGCCAGCAGCGAGATGAGCGGGGGGCCCCAAGAGACCCAGTACTTC. Protein: CASSEMSGGPQETQYF. Full variable domain (rest looked up from reference TRBV9 and TRBJ2-5): DSGVTQTPKHLITATGQRVTLRCSPRSGDLSVYWYQQSLDQGLQFLIQYYNGEERAKGNILERFSAQQFPDLHSELNLSSLELGDSALYFCASSEMSGGPQETQYFGPGTRLLVL.

The rearrangement links TRBV7-6 to TRBJ2-7; 11 bases agree with TRBD2. Trimming took 8 bases from V and 6 from J; bases not matched to a gene: 6. In germline, CDR1 is SGHVS, CDR2 FNYEAQ. This CDR3 has 13 residues. The CDR3 reads CASSTGTSGEQYF. The CDR3 DNA follows: TGTGCCAGCTCGACCGGGACTAGCGGCGAGCAGTACTTC.

J is TRBJ2-3 and V is TRBV18, with D tentatively TRBD1 (6 bases). Germline CDR1 KGHSH, CDR2 LQKENI. V shed 8 bases and J shed 5 bases, with 23 bases lying between them. This CDR3 is 16 amino acids long. CDR3 region: CASPLFSQGNGDTQYF. CDR3 nucleotide sequence: TGTGCCAGCCCACTTTTTAGTCAGGGGAACGGAGATACGCAGTATTTT.

The chain carries TRBV19 and TRBJ2-4; D tentatively fits TRBD1 or TRBD2 (6 bases each). The V end was cut by 6 bases, the J end by 10 bases, with 16 bases between. The CDR3 sequence is 13 residues long. Germline CDR1 LNHDA, CDR2 SQIVND (reference sequence). The CDR3 spells CASSDRGGGIQYF. CDR3 sequence (DNA): TGTGCCAGTAGCGACCGAGGAGGGGGGATTCAGTACTTC.

In its sample, this clone was seen once. J is TRBJ2-3 and V is TRBV5-4, with D tentatively TRBD1 (6 bases). V was clipped by 5 bases and J by 1 base, with 14 bases between them. CDR1 is SGHNT, CDR2 YYREEE, per germline (reference sequence). The CDR3 runs to 15 residues. The CDR3: CASSRSGDGTDTQYF. The CDR3, as DNA: TGTGCCAGCAGTCGTTCAGGGGACGGCACAGATACGCAGTATTTT. Full variable domain (rest looked up from reference TRBV5-4 and TRBJ2-3): ETGVTQSPTHLIKTRGQQVTLRCSSQSGHNTVSWYQQALGQGPQFIFQYYREEENGRGNFPPRFSGLQFPNYSSELNVNALELDDSALYLCASSRSGDGTDTQYFGPGTRLTVL.

The chain is built from TRBV30 and TRBJ2-7; 7 bases agree with TRBD1. CDR1 GTSNPN and CDR2 SVGIG come from the germline V gene (reference sequence). The CDR3 is 13 amino acids. The junction had 8 bases not matched to a gene; V was cut back by 5 bases and J by 4 bases. CDR3 in DNA: TGTGCCTGGGGAAGGGACAGACCTTACGAGCAGTACTTC. Amino acid sequence: CAWGRDRPYEQYF.

This sequence joins TRBV25-1 and TRBJ2-1; 8 nucleotides align to TRBD1. Germline CDR1 and CDR2: MGHDK and SYGVNS. The junction had 8 bases not matched to a gene; V was cut back by 8 bases and J by 2 bases. The CDR3 has 15 amino acids. The CDR3 DNA follows: TGTGCCAGCGTGACCGGGACAGGAGCCTACAATGAGCAGTTCTTC. It translates to CASVTGTGAYNEQFF.

The chain recombines TRBV6-5 with TRBJ1-5; a possible D gene is TRBD1 (5 bases). V lost 2 bases and J lost 5, with 13 bases in between. The germline gives CDR1 MNHEY, CDR2 SVGAGI. There are 15 residues in the CDR3. The CDR3 nucleotides are TGTGCCAGCAGTTACGGCAGGGTCCGCGATCAGCCCCAGCATTTT. Its protein product is CASSYGRVRDQPQHF.

The V gene is TRBV5-1, the J gene TRBJ1-2; weak D call: TRBD1 (6 bases). The CDR3 length is 14 residues. The V end lost 6 bases, the J end lost 6 bases, and 18 bases lay between the germline ends. Germline CDR1 SGHRS, CDR2 YFSETQ. CDR3 region: CASTLRGGGDGYTF. The CDR3 region has the DNA TGCGCCAGCACCCTAAGGGGAGGGGGAGATGGCTACACCTTC.

This clone was observed once. The chain is built from TRBV13 and TRBJ1-2; 8 nucleotides line up with TRBD1. In germline, CDR1 is PRHDT, CDR2 FYEKMQ (reference sequence). With 5 bases clipped from V and 8 bases from J, the junction kept 10 bases outside the gene matches. The CDR3 is 14 residues long. CDR3 sequence: CASSGDRGFVGYTF. CDR3 in DNA: TGTGCCAGCAGCGGAGACAGGGGATTCGTCGGCTACACCTTC.

The chain is built from TRBV6-1 and TRBJ2-7, with 8 bases fitting TRBD1. The V segment lost 7 bases and the J segment 1 base; nucleotides outside the gene matches: 3. Germline V gene data show CDR1 as MNHNS and CDR2 as SASEGT. The CDR3 covers 13 residues. The CDR3: CASKDRASYEQYF. The CDR3 DNA reads as TGTGCCAGCAAGGACAGGGCTTCCTACGAGCAGTACTTC.

V usage is TRBV5-4 and J usage is TRBJ2-2; 8 bases line up with TRBD1. V shed 4 bases and J 4 bases; nucleotides not matched to a gene: 6. CDR3 size: 15 residues. Germline V gene data show CDR1 as SGHNT and CDR2 as YYREEE (reference sequence). This chain's CDR3 is CASSPQTGATGELFF. CDR3 sequence (DNA): TGTGCCAGCAGCCCTCAGACAGGGGCCACCGGGGAGCTGTTTTTT. Full variable domain (outside the CDR3, taken from reference TRBV5-4 and TRBJ2-2): ETGVTQSPTHLIKTRGQQVTLRCSSQSGHNTVSWYQQALGQGPQFIFQYYREEENGRGNFPPRFSGLQFPNYSSELNVNALELDDSALYLCASSPQTGATGELFFGEGSRLTVL.

A single count supports this clone. J is TRBJ2-7 and V is TRBV28; 8 bases fit TRBD1. From germline, CDR1 is MDHEN and CDR2 SYDVKM. The CDR3 loop spans 15 amino acids. V dropped 5 bases and J dropped 1; count of bases not matched to a gene: 7. In DNA, the CDR3 is TGTGCCAGCAGTATCCTAGGACAGGGATCCTACGAGCAGTACTTC. Translating it yields CASSILGQGSYEQYF.

CDR3 DNA: TGTGCCAGCAGCACAAGGACAGCTAACACTGAAGCTTTCTTT. Its translation is CASSTRTANTEAFF. The chain is built from TRBV7-9 and TRBJ1-1; D may be TRBD1 (6 bases). Germline V gives CDR1 SEHNR, CDR2 FQNEAQ (reference sequence). V lost 5 bases and J lost 2, with 12 bases in between. The CDR3 sequence is 14 residues long.